The T cell receptor (beta chain) described here comes from a study of identical twins. Study outcomes and limitations: Carriage of fewer insertions was seen in abundant cord blood beta clonotypes, whereas memory repertoires showed none.

The CDR3 runs 15 residues. CDR1 LNHNV and CDR2 YYDKDF come from the germline V gene (reference sequence). Trimming removed 3 bases from V and 9 bases from J; junction bases left unmatched: 4. A universal primer site came from template switching; cDNA carried unique molecular identifiers. TCRdb passed the 5' RACE reads through MiXCR, listing each CDR3 protein once. This sample has some 260,000 distinct CDR3 sequences, with around 15% found just once. In the case of this clonotype: What it binds is unknown.

The sequenced sample was memory (CD45RO+) T cells sorted from blood. The receptor's source is a young woman in good health. V gene TRBV15 combines with J gene TRBJ2-1; TRBD2 matches 14 bases. The CDR3: CATSRPGLAGAEQFF. CDR3 sequence (DNA): TGTGCCACCAGCAGGCCGGGACTAGCGGGAGCTGAGCAGTTCTTC. Based on the CDR3 plus reference TRBV15 and TRBJ2-1, the full variable domain is DAMVIQNPRYQVTQFGKPVTLSCSQTLNHNVMYWYQQKSSQAPKLLFHYYDKDFNNEADTPDNFQSRRPNTSFCFLDIRSPGLGDTAMYLCATSRPGLAGAEQFFGPGTRLTVL.